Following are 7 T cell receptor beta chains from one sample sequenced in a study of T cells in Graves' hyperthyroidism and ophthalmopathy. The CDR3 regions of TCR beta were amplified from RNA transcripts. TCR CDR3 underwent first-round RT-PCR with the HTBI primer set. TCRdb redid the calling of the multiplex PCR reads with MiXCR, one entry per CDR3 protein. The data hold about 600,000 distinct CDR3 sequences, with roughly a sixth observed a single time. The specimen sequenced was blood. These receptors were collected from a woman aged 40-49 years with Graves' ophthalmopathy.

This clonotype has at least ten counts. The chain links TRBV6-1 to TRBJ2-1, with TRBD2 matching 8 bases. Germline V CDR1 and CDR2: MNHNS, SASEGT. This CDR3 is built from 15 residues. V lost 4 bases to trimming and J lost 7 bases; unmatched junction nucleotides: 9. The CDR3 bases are TGTGCCAGCAGTGCAACCGGGAGGGGGAGAAATGAGCAGTTCTTC. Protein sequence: CASSATGRGRNEQFF.

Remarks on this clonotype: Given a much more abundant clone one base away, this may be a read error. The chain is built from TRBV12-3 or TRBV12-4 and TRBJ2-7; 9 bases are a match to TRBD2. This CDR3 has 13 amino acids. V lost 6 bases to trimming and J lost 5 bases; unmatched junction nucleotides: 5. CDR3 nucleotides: TGTGCCAGCAGCGCGGGACTAGCTAACGAGCAGTACTTC. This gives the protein CASSAGLANEQYF.

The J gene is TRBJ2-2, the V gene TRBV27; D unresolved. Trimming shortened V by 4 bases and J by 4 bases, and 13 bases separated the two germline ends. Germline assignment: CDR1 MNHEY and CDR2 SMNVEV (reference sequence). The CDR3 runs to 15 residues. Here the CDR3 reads CASSWGPIVTGELFF. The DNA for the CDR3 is TGTGCCAGCAGTTGGGGTCCCATAGTCACCGGGGAGCTGTTTTTT.

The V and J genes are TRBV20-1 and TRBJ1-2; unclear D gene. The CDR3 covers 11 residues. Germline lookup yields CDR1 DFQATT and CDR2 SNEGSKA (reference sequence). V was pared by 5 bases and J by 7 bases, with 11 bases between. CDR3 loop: CSAPIESGYTF. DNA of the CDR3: TGCAGTGCTCCTATAGAATCTGGCTACACCTTC.

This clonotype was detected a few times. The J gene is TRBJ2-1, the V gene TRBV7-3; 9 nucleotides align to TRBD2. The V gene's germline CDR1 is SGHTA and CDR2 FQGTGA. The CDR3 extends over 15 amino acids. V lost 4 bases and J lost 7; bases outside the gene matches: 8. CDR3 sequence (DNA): TGTGCCAGCAGCTCAGCTAGCGGGAAAGTTAATGAGCAGTTCTTC. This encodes CASSSASGKVNEQFF.

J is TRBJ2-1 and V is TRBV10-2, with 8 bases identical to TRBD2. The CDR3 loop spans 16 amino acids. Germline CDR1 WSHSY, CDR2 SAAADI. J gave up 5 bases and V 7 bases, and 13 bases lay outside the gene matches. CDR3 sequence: CASTPSVGSGDNEQFF. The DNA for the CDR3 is TGCGCCAGCACCCCCTCTGTGGGTAGCGGGGACAATGAGCAGTTCTTC.

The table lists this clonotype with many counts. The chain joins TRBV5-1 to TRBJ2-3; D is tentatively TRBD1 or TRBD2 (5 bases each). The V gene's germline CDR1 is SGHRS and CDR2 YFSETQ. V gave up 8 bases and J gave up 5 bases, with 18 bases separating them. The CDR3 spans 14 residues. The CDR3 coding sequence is TGCGCCAGTAAAACCTCCGGGGCCGGAGATACGCAGTATTTT. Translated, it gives CASKTSGAGDTQYF.